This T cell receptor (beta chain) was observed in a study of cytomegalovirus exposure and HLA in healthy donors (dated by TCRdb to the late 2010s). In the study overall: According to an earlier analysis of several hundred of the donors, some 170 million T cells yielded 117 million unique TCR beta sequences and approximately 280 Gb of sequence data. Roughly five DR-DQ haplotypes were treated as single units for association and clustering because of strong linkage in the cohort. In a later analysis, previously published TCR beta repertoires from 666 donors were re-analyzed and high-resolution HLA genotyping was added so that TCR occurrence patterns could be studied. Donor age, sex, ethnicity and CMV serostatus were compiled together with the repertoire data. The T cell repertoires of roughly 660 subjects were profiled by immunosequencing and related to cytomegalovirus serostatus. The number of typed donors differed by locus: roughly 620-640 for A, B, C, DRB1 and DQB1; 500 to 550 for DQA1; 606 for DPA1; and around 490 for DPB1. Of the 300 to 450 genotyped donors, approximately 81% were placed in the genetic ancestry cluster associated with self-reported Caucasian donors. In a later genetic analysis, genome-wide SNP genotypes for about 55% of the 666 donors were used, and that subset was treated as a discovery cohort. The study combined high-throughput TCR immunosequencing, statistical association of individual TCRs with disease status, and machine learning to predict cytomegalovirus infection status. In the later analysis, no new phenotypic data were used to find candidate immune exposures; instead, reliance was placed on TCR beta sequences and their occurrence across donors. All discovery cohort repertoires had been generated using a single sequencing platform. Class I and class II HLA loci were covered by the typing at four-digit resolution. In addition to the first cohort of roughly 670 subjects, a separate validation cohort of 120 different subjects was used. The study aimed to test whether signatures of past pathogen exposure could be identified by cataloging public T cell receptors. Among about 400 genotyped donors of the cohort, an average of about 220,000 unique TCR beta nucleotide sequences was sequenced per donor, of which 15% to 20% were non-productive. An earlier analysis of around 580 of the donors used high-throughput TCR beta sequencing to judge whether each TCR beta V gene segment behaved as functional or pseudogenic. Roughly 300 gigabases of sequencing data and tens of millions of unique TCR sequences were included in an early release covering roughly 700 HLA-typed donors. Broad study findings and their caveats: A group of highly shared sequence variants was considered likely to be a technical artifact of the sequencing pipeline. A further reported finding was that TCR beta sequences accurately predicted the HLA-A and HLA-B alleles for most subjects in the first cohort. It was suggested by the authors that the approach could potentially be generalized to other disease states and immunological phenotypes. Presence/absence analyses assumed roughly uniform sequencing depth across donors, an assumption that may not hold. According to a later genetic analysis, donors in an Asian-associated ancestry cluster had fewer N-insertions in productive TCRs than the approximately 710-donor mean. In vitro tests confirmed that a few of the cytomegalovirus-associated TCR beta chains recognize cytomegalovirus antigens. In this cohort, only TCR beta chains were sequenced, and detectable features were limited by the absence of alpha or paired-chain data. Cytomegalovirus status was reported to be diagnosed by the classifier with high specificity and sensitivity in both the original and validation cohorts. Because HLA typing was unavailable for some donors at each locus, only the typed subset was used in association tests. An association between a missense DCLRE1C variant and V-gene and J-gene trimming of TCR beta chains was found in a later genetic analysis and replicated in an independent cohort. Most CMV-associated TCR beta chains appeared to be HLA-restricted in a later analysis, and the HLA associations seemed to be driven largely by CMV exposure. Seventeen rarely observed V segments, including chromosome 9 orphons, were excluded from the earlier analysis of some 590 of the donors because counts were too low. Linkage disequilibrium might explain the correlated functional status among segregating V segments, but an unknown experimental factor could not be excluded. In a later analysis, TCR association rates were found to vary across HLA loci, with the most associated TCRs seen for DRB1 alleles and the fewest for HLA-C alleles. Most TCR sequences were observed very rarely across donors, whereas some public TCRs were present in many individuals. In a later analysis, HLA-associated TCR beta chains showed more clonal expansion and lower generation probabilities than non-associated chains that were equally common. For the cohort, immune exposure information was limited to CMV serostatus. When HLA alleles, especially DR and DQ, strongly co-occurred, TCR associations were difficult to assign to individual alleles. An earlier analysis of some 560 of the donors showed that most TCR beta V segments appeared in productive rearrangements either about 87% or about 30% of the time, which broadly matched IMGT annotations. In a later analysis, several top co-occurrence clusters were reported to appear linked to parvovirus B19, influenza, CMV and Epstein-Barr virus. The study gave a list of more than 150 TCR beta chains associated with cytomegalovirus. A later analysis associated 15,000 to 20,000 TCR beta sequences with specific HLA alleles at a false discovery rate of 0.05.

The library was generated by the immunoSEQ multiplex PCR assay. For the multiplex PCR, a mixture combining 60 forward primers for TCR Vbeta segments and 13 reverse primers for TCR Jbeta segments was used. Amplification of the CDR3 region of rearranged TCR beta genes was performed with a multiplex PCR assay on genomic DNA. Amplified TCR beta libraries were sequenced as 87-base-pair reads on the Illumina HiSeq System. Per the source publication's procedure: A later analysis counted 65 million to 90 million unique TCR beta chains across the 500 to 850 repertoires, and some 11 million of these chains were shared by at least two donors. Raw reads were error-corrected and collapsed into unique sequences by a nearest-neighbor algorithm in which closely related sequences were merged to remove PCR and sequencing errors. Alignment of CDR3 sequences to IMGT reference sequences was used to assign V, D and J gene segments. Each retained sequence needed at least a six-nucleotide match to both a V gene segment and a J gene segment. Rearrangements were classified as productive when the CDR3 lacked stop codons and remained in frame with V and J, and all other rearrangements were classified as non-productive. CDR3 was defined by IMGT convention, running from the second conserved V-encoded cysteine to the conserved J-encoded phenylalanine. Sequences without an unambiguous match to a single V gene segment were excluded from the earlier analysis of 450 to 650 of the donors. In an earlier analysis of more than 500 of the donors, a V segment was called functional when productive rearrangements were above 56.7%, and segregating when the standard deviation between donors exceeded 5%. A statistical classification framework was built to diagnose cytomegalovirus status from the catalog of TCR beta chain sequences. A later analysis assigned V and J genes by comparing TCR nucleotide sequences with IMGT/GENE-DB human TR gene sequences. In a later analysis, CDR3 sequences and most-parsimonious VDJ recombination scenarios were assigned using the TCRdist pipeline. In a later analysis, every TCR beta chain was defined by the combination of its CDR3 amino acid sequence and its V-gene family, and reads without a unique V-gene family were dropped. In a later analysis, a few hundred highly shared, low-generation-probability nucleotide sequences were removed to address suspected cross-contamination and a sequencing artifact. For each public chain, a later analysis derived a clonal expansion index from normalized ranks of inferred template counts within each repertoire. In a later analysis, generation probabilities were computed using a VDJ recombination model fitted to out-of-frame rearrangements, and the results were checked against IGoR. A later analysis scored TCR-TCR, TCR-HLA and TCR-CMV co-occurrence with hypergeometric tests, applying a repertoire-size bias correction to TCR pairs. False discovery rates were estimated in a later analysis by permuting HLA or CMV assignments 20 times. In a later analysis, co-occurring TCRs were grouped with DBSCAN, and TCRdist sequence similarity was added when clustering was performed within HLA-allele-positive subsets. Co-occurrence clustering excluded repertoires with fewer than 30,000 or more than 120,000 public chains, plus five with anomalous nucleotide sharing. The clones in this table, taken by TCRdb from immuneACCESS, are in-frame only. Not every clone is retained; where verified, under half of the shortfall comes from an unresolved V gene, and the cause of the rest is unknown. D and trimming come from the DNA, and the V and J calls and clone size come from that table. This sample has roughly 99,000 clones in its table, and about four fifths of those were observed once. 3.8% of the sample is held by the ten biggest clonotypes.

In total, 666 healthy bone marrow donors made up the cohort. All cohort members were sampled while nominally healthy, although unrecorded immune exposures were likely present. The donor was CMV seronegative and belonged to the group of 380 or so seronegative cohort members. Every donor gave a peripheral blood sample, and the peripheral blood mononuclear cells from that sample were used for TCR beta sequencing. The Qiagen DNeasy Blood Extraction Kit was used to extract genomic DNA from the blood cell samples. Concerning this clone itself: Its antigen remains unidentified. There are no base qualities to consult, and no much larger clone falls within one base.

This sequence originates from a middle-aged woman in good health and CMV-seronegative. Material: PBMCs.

The CDR3 loop reads CASSMESSGNTIYF. The nucleotide sequence reads as follows: TGTGCCAGTAGTATGGAGAGTTCTGGAAACACCATATATTTT. In this chain, TRBV19 is recombined with TRBJ1-3; a confident D gene designation cannot be given. The junction carries 7 bases between V and J, which are trimmed by 3 bases and 1 base respectively. Looking up the germline V gene (reference sequence) yields CDR1 LNHDA and CDR2 SQIVND. Reading from cysteine to phenylalanine, the CDR3 counts 14 amino acids. Only the CDR3 portion is preserved as DNA: 42 bases, with reading frame beginning at the first base.